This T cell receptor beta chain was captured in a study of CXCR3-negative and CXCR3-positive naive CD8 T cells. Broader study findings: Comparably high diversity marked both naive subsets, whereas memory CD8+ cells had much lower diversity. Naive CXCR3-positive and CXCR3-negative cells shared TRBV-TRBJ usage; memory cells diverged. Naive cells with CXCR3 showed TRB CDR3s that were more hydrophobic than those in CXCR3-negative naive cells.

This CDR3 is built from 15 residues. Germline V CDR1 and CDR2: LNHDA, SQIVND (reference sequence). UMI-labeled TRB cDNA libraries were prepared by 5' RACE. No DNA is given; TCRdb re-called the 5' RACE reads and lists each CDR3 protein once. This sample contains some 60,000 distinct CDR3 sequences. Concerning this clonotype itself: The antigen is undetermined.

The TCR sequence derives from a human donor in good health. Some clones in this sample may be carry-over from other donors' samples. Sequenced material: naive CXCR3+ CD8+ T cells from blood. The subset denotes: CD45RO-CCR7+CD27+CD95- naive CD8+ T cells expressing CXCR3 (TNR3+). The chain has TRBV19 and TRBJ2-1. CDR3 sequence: CATELGSSSYNEQFF.